This T cell receptor beta chain is drawn from a study of identical twins. Study findings and constraints: Conclusions came from cross-sectional statistical analysis, not from following the same donors.

Each CDR3 protein gets one entry after TCRdb re-called the 5' RACE reads with MiXCR. Counted here are approximately 700,000 distinct CDR3 sequences, roughly 6% occurring once; the ten biggest clones make up approximately 2%. This clonotype showed up just a few times. Its antigen is unidentified. Germline CDR1 and CDR2: LGHDT and YNNKEL (reference sequence). Trimming cost V 1 base and J 8 bases, with 12 bases left between them. There are 14 residues in the CDR3. This receptor was taken from a man younger than 35 in good health. The chain has TRBV3-1 and TRBJ2-1; possibly TRBD2 for D (5 bases). Sequenced material: naive T cells sorted from blood. CDR3 sequence (DNA): TGTGCCAGCAGCCAAGCGGGGAGTTGGGATGAGCAGTTCTTC. It codes for CASSQAGSWDEQFF.